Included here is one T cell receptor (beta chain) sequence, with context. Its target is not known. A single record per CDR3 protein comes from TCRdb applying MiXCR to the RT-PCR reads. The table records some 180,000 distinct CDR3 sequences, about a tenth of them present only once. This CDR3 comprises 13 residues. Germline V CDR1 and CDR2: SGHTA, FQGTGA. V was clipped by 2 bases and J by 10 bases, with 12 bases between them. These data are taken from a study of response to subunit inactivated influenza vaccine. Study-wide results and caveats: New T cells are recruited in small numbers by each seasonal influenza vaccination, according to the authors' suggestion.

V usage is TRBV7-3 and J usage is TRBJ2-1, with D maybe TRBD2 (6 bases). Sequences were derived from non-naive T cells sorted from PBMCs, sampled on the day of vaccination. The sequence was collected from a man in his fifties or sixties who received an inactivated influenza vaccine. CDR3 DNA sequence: TGTGCCAGCAGCTTACGGCCTCGGGGGGAGCAGTTCTTC. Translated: CASSLRPRGEQFF.